This TCR beta chain stems from a study of cytomegalovirus exposure and HLA in healthy donors. The CDR3 loop spans 15 amino acids. The trim removed 4 bases at V and 1 base at J, leaving 6 bases unmatched. From germline, CDR1 is MNHEY and CDR2 SVGAGI. The table lists this clone with a few counts. PCR involved 60 Vbeta and 13 Jbeta primers. Only in-frame clones appear in the TCRdb table, and some are missing; sequencing was by immunoSEQ multiplex PCR. The table has around 140,000 clones, approximately 91% seen once. Sequenced input: PBMCs. The chain couples TRBV6-5 to TRBJ1-1; 7 bases line up with TRBD1. The clonotype was recovered from a woman aged 40 to 50 in good health and CMV-seronegative. As DNA, the CDR3 is TGTGCCAGCAGTTCCGGAGACAGGGAGAACACTGAAGCTTTCTTT. It translates to CASSSGDRENTEAFF.